The present T cell receptor (beta chain) was sequenced within a study of cytomegalovirus exposure and HLA in healthy donors. Study-level points and caveats: TCR beta sequences reportedly predicted most subjects' HLA-A and HLA-B alleles accurately.

The PCR used 60 Vbeta and 13 Jbeta primers. Assay used: immunoSEQ multiplex PCR; TCRdb lists only in-frame clones, some missing. The sample shows 150,000 to 200,000 clones, 84% of them seen only once. About this clone: Its matching antigen is unknown.

This CDR3 is 15 amino acids long. The V and J ends lost 1 base and 13 bases, in that order; junction bases with no gene match: 9. CDR1 and CDR2 (germline): MNHNS, SASEGT. The gene calls are TRBV6-1 and TRBJ1-6; TRBD1 agrees at 8 bases. The sequencing input was PBMCs. The sequence was obtained from a man aged 18-30 years in good health and CMV-seronegative. The CDR3 region has the DNA TGTGCCAGCAGTGAAGACGCAGGGGGCAATCCTCCCCTCCACTTT. Amino acid sequence: CASSEDAGGNPPLHF.